These 15 T cell receptor beta chains were all obtained from the same sample, sequenced in a study of T cell repertoires in cytomegalovirus infection. TCRdb fed the reads into MiXCR, producing one record per CDR3 protein. The sample carries about 310,000 distinct CDR3 sequences, under 20% recorded once. The specimen sequenced was PBMCs. Every receptor here comes from a human donor in good health (CMV status not recorded). Some clones in this sample may be carry-over from other donors' samples.

This clonotype has a handful of counts. The genes are TRBV7-9 and TRBJ2-1, with D tentatively TRBD2 (6 bases). The CDR3 runs 16 residues. Germline CDR1 is SEHNR and CDR2 is FQNEAQ (reference sequence). V lost 1 base, J lost 7 bases, and 17 bases lay in between. This CDR3 is CASSLEEGKSLNEQFF. The CDR3 DNA reads TGTGCCAGCAGCTTAGAGGAGGGAAAGTCCTTAAATGAGCAGTTCTTC.

The rearrangement links TRBV4-3 to TRBJ2-1; TRBD2 agrees at 16 bases. The germline V gene encodes CDR1 LGHNA and CDR2 YSLEER. The CDR3 totals 19 residues. J lost 8 bases, V lost 4 bases, and 14 bases had no gene match. CDR3 nucleotides: TGCGCCAGCAGCCGCTGGGGGACTAGCGGGGGGGGCCCGGGGGATGAGCAGTTCTTC. Amino acids: CASSRWGTSGGGPGDEQFF.

This clonotype was counted between two and nine times. CDR3 nucleotides: TGTGCCAGCAGTGGGGGGGAACAGGGCTCCGTGGGTGTCCACTTT. It codes for CASSGGEQGSVGVHF. This rearrangement joins TRBV28 to TRBJ1-6, with D tentatively TRBD1 (6 bases). The V and J ends lost 5 bases and 17 bases respectively, with 25 bases between them. Germline assignment: CDR1 MDHEN and CDR2 SYDVKM. The CDR3 has 15 residues.

In this sample, this clonotype turned up many times. CDR3 in DNA: TGCGCCAGCAGCCAATTTCGGGTAGGCACCCCTGTCTACGGCTACACCTTC. Protein: CASSQFRVGTPVYGYTF. The chain carries TRBV4-1 and TRBJ1-2; unclear D gene. The CDR3 has 17 amino acids. Trimming pared 2 bases from V and 8 bases from J, leaving 24 bases between. Germline-derived CDR1 and CDR2 are MGHRA and YSYEKL.

This clonotype was observed at least ten times. The chain has TRBV6-2 or TRBV6-3 and TRBJ1-2, with a weak D call TRBD1 (5 bases). Germline V gene sequence: CDR1 MNHEY, CDR2 SVGEGT. The CDR3 is 13 amino acids. V was trimmed by 4 bases and J by 6 bases, leaving 12 bases between them. The CDR3 is CASSSWDGNGYTF. The CDR3 DNA sequence: TGTGCCAGCAGTTCTTGGGACGGTAATGGCTACACCTTC.

This clonotype was seen more than once but under ten times. The J gene is TRBJ1-5, the V gene TRBV12-3 or TRBV12-4; no reliable D call. V was pared by 3 bases and J by 7 bases, with 19 bases between. CDR3 length: 16 amino acids. CDR3 DNA: TGTGCCAGCAGTTTGCTCGGTCCATTGACGGGACAGCCCCAGCATTTT. Its protein product is CASSLLGPLTGQPQHF.

This clonotype has a count of ten or more. The V gene is TRBV7-2, the J gene TRBJ2-3; the D gene is possibly TRBD2 (6 bases). Germline V gene lookup returns CDR1 SGHTA and CDR2 FQGNSA. This CDR3 comprises 16 residues. V gave up 2 bases and J gave up 1 base, with 13 bases separating them. CDR3 coding DNA: TGTGCCAGCAGCTTACGGCGCGGGGTAGGCACAGATACGCAGTATTTT. Translating it yields CASSLRRGVGTDTQYF.

The chain joins TRBV6-5 to TRBJ2-2; 10 bases agree with TRBD1. The CDR3 is made up of 16 amino acids. V shed 0 bases and J 5 bases; nucleotides not matched to a gene: 3. The germline CDR1 and CDR2 sequences are MNHEY and SVGAGI. Here the CDR3 DNA reads TGTGCCAGCAGTTACTCGGACAGGGGGTGGACCGGGGAGCTGTTTTTT. This codes for CASSYSDRGWTGELFF.

This clonotype has at least ten counts. The chain joins TRBV7-2 to TRBJ2-5, with D hard to call. V was clipped by 5 bases and J by 0 bases, with 1 base between them. The CDR3 sequence is 11 residues long. The V gene's germline CDR1 is SGHTA and CDR2 FQGNSA. The CDR3 nucleotides read TGTGCCAGCAGCAACCAAGAGACCCAGTACTTC. Residues: CASSNQETQYF.

V gene TRBV7-9 combines with J gene TRBJ2-7; D is undetermined. The CDR3 consists of 14 residues. Looked up from germline, CDR1 is SEHNR and CDR2 is FQNEAQ (reference sequence). V lost 4 bases, J lost 3 bases, and 13 bases lay in between. This CDR3 reads CASSSKTRFYEQYF. For the CDR3, the DNA is TGTGCCAGCAGCTCGAAGACAAGATTCTACGAGCAGTACTTC.

This clonotype was seen many times. The chain combines TRBV7-2 with TRBJ2-4; perhaps TRBD2 as D (6 bases). Trimming took 4 bases from V and 10 from J, leaving 20 bases between them. Germline V CDR1 and CDR2: SGHTA, FQGNSA. The CDR3 contains 15 residues. DNA of the CDR3: TGTGCCAGCAGCTCCGTGCAGGGAGGTTGGGAGATTCAGTACTTC. This sequence encodes CASSSVQGGWEIQYF.

In this sample, this clonotype turned up many times. This chain links TRBV9 with TRBJ2-1; D call uncertain. Trimming took 0 bases from V and 3 from J, leaving 10 bases between them. CDR3 length: 15 residues. Germline lookup yields CDR1 SGDLS and CDR2 YYNGEE. CDR3 sequence (DNA): TGTGCCAGCAGCGTAGCTCTAGGGAACTACAATGAGCAGTTCTTC. Translated: CASSVALGNYNEQFF. Variable domain in full (rest from reference TRBV9 and TRBJ2-1): DSGVTQTPKHLITATGQRVTLRCSPRSGDLSVYWYQQSLDQGLQFLIQYYNGEERAKGNILERFSAQQFPDLHSELNLSSLELGDSALYFCASSVALGNYNEQFFGPGTRLTVL.

The V call is TRBV2, the J call TRBJ2-6; D is unclear. V lost 5 bases and J lost 0, with 32 bases in between. The CDR3 covers 23 residues. Germline V gene data show CDR1 as SNHLY and CDR2 as FYNNEI. CDR3 sequence reads: CASSSEKILDLQNHNSGANVLTF. The CDR3 bases are TGTGCCAGCAGTTCCGAGAAAATACTGGACCTTCAAAATCACAACTCTGGGGCCAACGTCCTGACTTTC.

This clonotype has only a few counts. The chain employs TRBV6-2 or TRBV6-3 and TRBJ2-3; D remains ambiguous. V dropped 5 bases and J dropped 1 base, with 13 bases sitting between them. CDR3 length: 15 residues. The germline V gene encodes CDR1 MNHEY and CDR2 SVGEGT. The CDR3 nucleotides are TGTGCCAGCAGTCCCTTGGGAACCCGCACAGATACGCAGTATTTT. This translates into CASSPLGTRTDTQYF.

Many counts were recorded for this clonotype. This chain joins TRBV7-9 and TRBJ2-5; a weak D match, TRBD1 (7 bases). Per germline, CDR1 SEHNR and CDR2 FQNEAQ (reference sequence). V gave up 4 bases and J gave up 1 base, with 16 bases separating them. The CDR3 totals 16 residues. The DNA of the CDR3 is TGTGCCAGCAGCTGGTGGAGGGGGCAGATCCAAGAGACCCAGTACTTC. It specifies CASSWWRGQIQETQYF.